Below, 24 T cell receptor beta chains from the same sample are listed, as sequenced in a study of control samples from healthy donors and cancer patients. The table came from immunoSEQ multiplex PCR; TCRdb's copy has only in-frame clones and leaves some out. The sample yields around 53,000 clones, just over 85% seen once. Material for sequencing was PBMCs. The receptor source for this set is a woman aged 45 to 65 with lung cancer.

The chain combines TRBV28 with TRBJ2-7; D possibly corresponds to TRBD2 (6 bases). Germline V gives CDR1 MDHEN, CDR2 SYDVKM. The CDR3 contains 15 residues. The V and J ends lost 3 bases and 0 bases respectively, with 12 bases between them. The CDR3 coding sequence is TGTGCCAGCAGTTTCCCGGCGGGGAGCTCCTACGAGCAGTACTTC. It is translated as CASSFPAGSSYEQYF.

This chain links TRBV6-2 or TRBV6-3 with TRBJ1-2, with 7 bases matching TRBD1. The CDR3 covers 14 residues. Trimming took 0 bases from V and 6 from J; bases not matched to a gene: 4. Germline CDR1 is MNHEY and CDR2 is SVGEGT. The CDR3 nucleotides are TGTGCCAGCAGTTACTCGGGCGGGACAGATGGCTACACCTTC. Translation gives CASSYSGGTDGYTF.

The genes are TRBV7-9 and TRBJ2-7; TRBD1 aligns across 7 bases. The CDR3 has 13 amino acids. V was pared by 7 bases and J by 2 bases, with 5 bases of the junction left unmatched. CDR1 is SEHNR and CDR2 is FQNEAQ in the germline V gene (reference sequence). CDR3 coding DNA: TGTGCCAGCACCCGGGACAGAGCCTACGAGCAGTACTTC. It yields the protein CASTRDRAYEQYF.

The chain has TRBV5-6 and TRBJ2-3; D gene ambiguous. CDR1 SGHDT and CDR2 YYEEEE come from the germline V gene. V shed 2 bases and J shed 0 bases, with 10 bases lying between them. The CDR3 extends over 15 amino acids. The CDR3 nucleotides are TGTGCCAGCAGCTTTCGAAGGGTGAGCACAGATACGCAGTATTTT. Translated, it gives CASSFRRVSTDTQYF.

This clone has just a few counts. V gene TRBV12-3 or TRBV12-4 combines with J gene TRBJ1-5, with D possibly matching TRBD1 (5 bases). The V end was cut by 5 bases, the J end by 8 bases, with 13 bases between. CDR3 length: 13 amino acids. CDR3 coding DNA: TGTGCCAGCAGTCGGGCCTTCAGGGAGCCCCAGCATTTT. Its translation is CASSRAFREPQHF.

The CDR3 protein is CASSLDHGPDTQYF. DNA of the CDR3: TGTGCCAGCAGCTTAGATCACGGGCCAGATACGCAGTATTTT. The chain is built from TRBV11-2 and TRBJ2-3, with D uncertain. CDR1 SGHAT and CDR2 FQNNGV come from the germline V gene. The CDR3 is 14 amino acids. V lost 0 bases to trimming and J lost 4 bases, with 8 bases between them. Looking up the rest from reference TRBV11-2 and TRBJ2-3 gives the full variable domain: EAGVAQSPRYKIIEKRQSVAFWCNPISGHATLYWYQQILGQGPKLLIQFQNNGVVDDSQLPKDRFSAERLKGVDSTLKIQPAKLEDSAVYLCASSLDHGPDTQYFGPGTRLTVL.

The chain couples TRBV6-2 or TRBV6-3 to TRBJ1-2; 7 bases line up with TRBD1. CDR1 is MNHEY and CDR2 is SVGEGT in the germline V gene. The junction had 3 bases not matched to a gene; V was cut back by 2 bases and J by 6 bases. The CDR3 totals 13 residues. CDR3 residues: CASSYDRVNGYTF. Written as DNA, the CDR3 is TGTGCCAGCAGTTACGACAGGGTGAATGGCTACACCTTC.

The CDR3 region is CASSNSTVWAFF. In nucleotides, the CDR3 is TGTGCCAGCAGCAACTCGACAGTTTGGGCTTTCTTT. The V call is TRBV7-2, the J call TRBJ1-1; D possibly corresponds to TRBD1 (5 bases). V was clipped by 5 bases and J by 11 bases, with 15 bases between them. From germline, CDR1 is SGHTA and CDR2 FQGNSA. CDR3 length equals 12 residues.

The chain employs TRBV10-3 and TRBJ1-1, with D uncertain. With 6 bases removed from V and 5 bases from J, the gap between germline ends came to 13 bases. CDR1 ENHRY and CDR2 SYGVKD come from the germline V gene. This CDR3 comprises 13 residues. The CDR3 sequence: CAISPNEGTEAFF. As DNA, the CDR3 is TGTGCCATCAGCCCCAACGAGGGAACTGAAGCTTTCTTT.

J is TRBJ1-2 and V is TRBV7-2, with D possibly matching TRBD1 (5 bases). There are 16 residues in the CDR3. V gave up 1 base and J gave up 4 bases, with 16 bases separating them. The germline gives CDR1 SGHTA, CDR2 FQGNSA. CDR3 bases: TGTGCCAGCAGCTTAGAGGGCAGGGCTACCTCCTATGGCTACACCTTC. It translates to CASSLEGRATSYGYTF.

V and J are TRBV5-6 and TRBJ1-1; the match to TRBD1 covers 9 bases. CDR1 SGHDT and CDR2 YYEEEE come from the germline V gene. V lost 0 bases, J lost 0 bases, and 6 bases stayed unmatched. The CDR3 extends over 17 amino acids. In DNA, the CDR3 is TGTGCCAGCAGCTTGGACAGGGGGCTTCTCTTGAACACTGAAGCTTTCTTT. Translated, it gives CASSLDRGLLLNTEAFF. The variable domain in full, completed from reference TRBV5-6 and TRBJ1-1, reads DAGVTQSPTHLIKTRGQQVTLRCSPKSGHDTVSWYQQALGQGPQFIFQYYEEEERQRGNFPDRFSGHQFPNYSSELNVNALLLGDSALYLCASSLDRGLLLNTEAFFGQGTRLTVV.

As to this clone: Other DNA sequences from this sample encode an identical CDR3 as well. The chain employs TRBV28 and TRBJ2-5; 11 nucleotides line up with TRBD1. This CDR3 spans 19 amino acids. Per germline, CDR1 MDHEN and CDR2 SYDVKM. With V trimmed by 3 bases and J by 4 bases, 16 bases remained unmatched. This CDR3 reads CASSLGRRDRGSGGETQYF. DNA of the CDR3: TGTGCCAGCAGTTTGGGGCGACGGGACAGGGGGTCAGGGGGAGAGACCCAGTACTTC.

This chain links TRBV7-2 with TRBJ2-5; the match to TRBD1 covers 7 bases. With V trimmed by 3 bases and J by 5 bases, 3 bases remained unmatched. CDR1 and CDR2 (germline): SGHTA, FQGNSA. CDR3 size: 13 residues. The CDR3 DNA sequence: TGTGCCAGCAGCTTGGGACAGATGGAGACCCAGTACTTC. This gives the protein CASSLGQMETQYF.

This chain joins TRBV5-4 and TRBJ1-2, with D uncertain. CDR3 length equals 13 residues. Trimming stripped 0 bases from V and 2 bases from J, with 5 bases between. CDR1 SGHNT and CDR2 YYREEE come from the germline V gene (reference sequence). The CDR3 loop is CASSLGGNYGYTF. Here the CDR3 DNA reads TGTGCCAGCAGCTTGGGCGGAAACTATGGCTACACCTTC.

The genes are TRBV30 and TRBJ1-2, with D unresolved. Germline V gene sequence: CDR1 GTSNPN, CDR2 SVGIG (reference sequence). V dropped 4 bases and J dropped 4 bases, with 22 bases sitting between them. CDR3 length: 16 amino acids. CDR3 residues: CAWTPPYTVTSYGYTF. DNA of the CDR3: TGTGCCTGGACCCCTCCGTATACAGTGACCTCCTATGGCTACACCTTC.

The V and J genes are TRBV28 and TRBJ2-7, with D perhaps matching TRBD1 (5 bases). Germline CDR1 reads MDHEN; CDR2 reads SYDVKM. The CDR3 loop spans 16 amino acids. The ends were cut back, 4 bases at V and 8 bases at J, with 24 bases in the middle. DNA for the CDR3: TGTGCCAGCAGTTCATCACAGGCGTGGAGTAAGTACCAGCAGTACTTC. Encoded protein: CASSSSQAWSKYQQYF.

CDR3 in DNA: TGTGCCAGCAGTTTACCCCAGGGGGCTTATGGCTACACCTTC. It is translated as CASSLPQGAYGYTF. The chain employs TRBV28 and TRBJ1-2; 8 nucleotides agree with TRBD1. CDR1 and CDR2 from the germline V gene are MDHEN and SYDVKM. The CDR3 extends over 14 amino acids. Trimming took 2 bases from V and 5 from J; bases not matched to a gene: 4.

This chain connects TRBV7-8 to TRBJ1-2, with TRBD1 as a possible D gene (5 bases). The V gene lost 7 bases and the J gene lost 6 bases, with 18 bases spanning the gap. The CDR3 spans 14 residues. Germline assignment: CDR1 SGHVS and CDR2 FQNEAQ. The CDR3 sequence is CASTTGGTAHGYTF. CDR3 coding DNA: TGTGCCAGCACCACTGGGGGGACGGCGCATGGCTACACCTTC.

The chain links TRBV28 to TRBJ1-3, with D hard to call. Germline lookup yields CDR1 MDHEN and CDR2 SYDVKM. There are 16 residues in the CDR3. The germline V and J ends were trimmed by 6 bases and 0 bases, with 15 bases remaining between them. CDR3: CASSLPVGSSGNTIYF. The CDR3 DNA follows: TGTGCCAGCAGCCTCCCGGTAGGAAGCTCTGGAAACACCATATATTTT.

The chain uses TRBV5-5 and TRBJ2-7; 7 nucleotides agree with TRBD1. CDR1 and CDR2 (germline): SGHKS, YYEKEE (reference sequence). The CDR3 covers 17 residues. The ends lost 0 bases at V and 1 base at J; junction bases unmatched: 10. CDR3 residues: CASSLEIRGKGSYEQYF. As DNA, the CDR3 is TGTGCCAGCAGCTTGGAAATCAGGGGGAAAGGGTCCTACGAGCAGTACTTC.

The chain combines TRBV6-5 with TRBJ1-4; D is undetermined. Deletions cut 3 bases from V and 3 bases from J, with 11 bases between. This CDR3 is 15 amino acids long. CDR1 is MNHEY, CDR2 SVGAGI, per germline. The CDR3 loop reads CASSYVEGSNEKLFF. Here the CDR3 DNA reads TGTGCCAGCAGTTATGTCGAAGGGTCTAATGAAAAACTGTTTTTT.

This clone has a single count. The rearrangement links TRBV4-2 to TRBJ2-1; no reliable D call. The length of the CDR3 is 14 residues. With 5 bases removed from V and 5 bases from J, the gap between germline ends came to 13 bases. Germline CDR1 reads LGHNA; CDR2 reads YNFKEQ. The CDR3 loop reads CASSVSRANNEQFF. The CDR3 DNA follows: TGTGCCAGCAGCGTATCCCGGGCCAACAATGAGCAGTTCTTC.

This chain joins TRBV5-4 and TRBJ2-3; TRBD2 matches at 8 bases. J was trimmed by 2 bases and V by 1 base; bases with no gene match: 6. Germline V gene data show CDR1 as SGHNT and CDR2 as YYREEE (reference sequence). CDR3 size: 16 residues. The CDR3 loop is CASSLTSGPSTDTQYF. CDR3 sequence (DNA): TGTGCCAGCAGCTTGACTAGCGGACCTTCCACAGATACGCAGTATTTT.

The chain carries TRBV29-1 and TRBJ1-2, with D unresolved. V lost 7 bases, J lost 4 bases, and 16 bases lay in between. Germline CDR1 and CDR2: SQVTM and ANQGSEA. The CDR3 runs 13 residues. This CDR3 reads CSAKEELLYGYTF. CDR3 DNA: TGCAGCGCCAAGGAGGAGCTACTCTATGGCTACACCTTC. Complete variable domain (other parts from reference TRBV29-1 and TRBJ1-2): SAVISQKPSRDICQRGTSLTIQCQVDSQVTMMFWYRQQPGQSLTLIATANQGSEATYESGFVIDKFPISRPNLTFSTLTVSNMSPEDSSIYLCSAKEELLYGYTFGSGTRLTVV.